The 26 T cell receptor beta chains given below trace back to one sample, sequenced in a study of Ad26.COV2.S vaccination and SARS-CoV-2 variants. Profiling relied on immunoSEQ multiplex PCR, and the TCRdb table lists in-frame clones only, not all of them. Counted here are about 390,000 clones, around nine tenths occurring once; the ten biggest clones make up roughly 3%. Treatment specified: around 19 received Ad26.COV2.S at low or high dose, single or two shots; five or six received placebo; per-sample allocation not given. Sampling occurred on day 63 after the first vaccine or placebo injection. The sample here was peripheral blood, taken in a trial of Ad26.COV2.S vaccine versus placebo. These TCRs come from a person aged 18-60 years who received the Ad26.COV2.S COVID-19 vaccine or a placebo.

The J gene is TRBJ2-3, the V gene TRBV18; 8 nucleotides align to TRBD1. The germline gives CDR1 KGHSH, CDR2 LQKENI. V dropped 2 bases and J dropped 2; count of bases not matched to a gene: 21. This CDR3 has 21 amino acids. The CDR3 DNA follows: TGTGCCAGCTCACCAATTGGACAGGGAAAAATTAGTTCCCGCAACACAGATACGCAGTATTTT. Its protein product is CASSPIGQGKISSRNTDTQYF.

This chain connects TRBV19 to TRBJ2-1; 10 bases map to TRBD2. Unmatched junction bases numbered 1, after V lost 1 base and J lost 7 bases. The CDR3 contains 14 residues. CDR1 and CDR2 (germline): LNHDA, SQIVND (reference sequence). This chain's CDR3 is CASSIALAGNEQFF. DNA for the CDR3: TGTGCCAGTAGTATAGCACTAGCGGGGAATGAGCAGTTCTTC.

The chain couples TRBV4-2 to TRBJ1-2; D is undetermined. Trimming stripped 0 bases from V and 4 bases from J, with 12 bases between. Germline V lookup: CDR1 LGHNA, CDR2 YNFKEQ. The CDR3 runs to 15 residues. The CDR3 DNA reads TGTGCCAGCAGCCAAGAGGGAGTCAGCTTCTATGGCTACACCTTC. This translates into CASSQEGVSFYGYTF.

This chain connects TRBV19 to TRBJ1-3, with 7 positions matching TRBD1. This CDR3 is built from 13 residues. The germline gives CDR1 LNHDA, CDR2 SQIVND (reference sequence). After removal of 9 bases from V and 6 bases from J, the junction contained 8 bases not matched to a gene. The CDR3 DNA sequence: TGTGCCAGCTCCGGGACAGTGCAAAACACCATATATTTT. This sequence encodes CASSGTVQNTIYF. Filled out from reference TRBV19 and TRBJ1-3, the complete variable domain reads DGGITQSPKYLFRKEGQNVTLSCEQNLNHDAMYWYRQDPGQGLRLIYYSQIVNDFQKGDIAEGYSVSREKKESFPLTVTSAQKNPTAFYLCASSGTVQNTIYFGEGSWLTVV.

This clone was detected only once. The CDR3 nucleotides read TGTGCCAGCCCGAAGAACACTGAAGCTTTCTTT. Translating gives CASPKNTEAFF. The rearrangement links TRBV6-5 to TRBJ1-1; unclear D gene. CDR1 MNHEY and CDR2 SVGAGI come from the germline V gene. This CDR3 region has 11 residues. The ends were cut back, 8 bases at V and 1 base at J, with 5 bases in the middle.

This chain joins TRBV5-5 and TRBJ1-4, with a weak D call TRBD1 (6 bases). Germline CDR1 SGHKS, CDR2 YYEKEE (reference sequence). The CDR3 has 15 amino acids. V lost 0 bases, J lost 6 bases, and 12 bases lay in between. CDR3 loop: CASSLAGRGDEKLFF. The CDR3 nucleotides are TGTGCCAGCAGCTTGGCTGGCAGGGGCGATGAAAAACTGTTTTTT.

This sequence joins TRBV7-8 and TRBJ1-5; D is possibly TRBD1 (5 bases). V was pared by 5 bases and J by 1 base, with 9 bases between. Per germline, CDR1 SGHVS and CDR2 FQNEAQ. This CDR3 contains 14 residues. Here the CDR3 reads CASSHRGSNQPQHF. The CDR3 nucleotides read TGTGCCAGCAGCCACCGGGGGAGCAATCAGCCCCAGCATTTT.

The CDR3 sequence: CASSWPRVRVSGANVLTF. The CDR3 DNA reads TGTGCCAGCAGCTGGCCCCGGGTGCGGGTCTCTGGGGCCAACGTCCTGACTTTC. The genes are TRBV5-4 and TRBJ2-6, with a possible D match to TRBD2 (5 bases). The germline V gene encodes CDR1 SGHNT and CDR2 YYREEE (reference sequence). Trimming stripped 3 bases from V and 0 bases from J, with 16 bases between. The CDR3 is 18 amino acids.

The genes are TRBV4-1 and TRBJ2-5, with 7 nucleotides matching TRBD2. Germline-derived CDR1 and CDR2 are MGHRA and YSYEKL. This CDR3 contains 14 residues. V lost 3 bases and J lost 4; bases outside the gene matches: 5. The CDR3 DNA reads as TGCGCCAGCAGCCAGACTAGCTTGGCAGAGACCCAGTACTTC. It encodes CASSQTSLAETQYF.

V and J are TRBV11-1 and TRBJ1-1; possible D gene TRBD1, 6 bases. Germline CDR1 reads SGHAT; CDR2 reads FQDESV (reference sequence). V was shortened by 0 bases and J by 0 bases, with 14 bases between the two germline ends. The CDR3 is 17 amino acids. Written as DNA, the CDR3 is TGTGCCAGCAGCTTAGCGCTTCAGACAGGAATGAACACTGAAGCTTTCTTT. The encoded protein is CASSLALQTGMNTEAFF.

The CDR3 coding sequence is TGTGCCAGCAGCTCTTCAGGGGGCGGCGGCAATCAGCCCCAGCATTTT. Its protein is CASSSSGGGGNQPQHF. The V gene is TRBV7-9, the J gene TRBJ1-5; 8 nucleotides agree with TRBD1. The junction had 7 bases not matched to a gene; V was cut back by 4 bases and J by 2 bases. The length of the CDR3 is 16 residues. Per the germline V gene, CDR1 is SEHNR and CDR2 is FQNEAQ (reference sequence).

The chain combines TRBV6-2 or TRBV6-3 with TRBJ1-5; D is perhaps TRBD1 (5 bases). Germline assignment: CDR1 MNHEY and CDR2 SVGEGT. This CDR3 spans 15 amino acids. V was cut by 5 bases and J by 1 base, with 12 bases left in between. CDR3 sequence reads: CASSKSRDSNQPQHF. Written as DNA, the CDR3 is TGTGCCAGCAGTAAGTCCCGGGACAGCAATCAGCCCCAGCATTTT.

The CDR3 spells CASSPGYTNEKLFF. The CDR3 DNA follows: TGTGCCAGCTCACCGGGGTATACTAATGAAAAACTGTTTTTT. V usage is TRBV18 and J usage is TRBJ1-4; D uncertain. The CDR3 has 14 residues. Per the germline V gene, CDR1 is KGHSH and CDR2 is LQKENI. Trimming left V 3 bases short and J 2 bases short, with 7 bases between.

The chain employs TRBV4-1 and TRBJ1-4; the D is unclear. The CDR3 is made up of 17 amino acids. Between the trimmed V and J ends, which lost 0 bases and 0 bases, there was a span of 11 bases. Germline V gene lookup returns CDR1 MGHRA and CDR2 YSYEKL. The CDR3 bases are TGCGCCAGCAGCCAAGATAACGTCTTAACAACTAATGAAAAACTGTTTTTT. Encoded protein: CASSQDNVLTTNEKLFF.

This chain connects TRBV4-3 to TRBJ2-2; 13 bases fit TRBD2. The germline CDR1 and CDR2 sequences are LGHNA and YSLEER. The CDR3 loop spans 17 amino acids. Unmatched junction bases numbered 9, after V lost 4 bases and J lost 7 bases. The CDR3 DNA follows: TGCGCCAGCAGCCTACGACTAGCGGGGGGACCCAACGGGGAGCTGTTTTTT. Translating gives CASSLRLAGGPNGELFF.

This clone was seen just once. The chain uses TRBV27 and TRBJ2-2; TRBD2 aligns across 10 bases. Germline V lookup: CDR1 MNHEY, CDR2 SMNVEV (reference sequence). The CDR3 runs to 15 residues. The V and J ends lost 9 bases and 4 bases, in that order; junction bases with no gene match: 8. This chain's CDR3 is CASRVSGGFTGELFF. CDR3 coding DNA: TGTGCCAGTAGGGTTAGCGGGGGGTTCACCGGGGAGCTGTTTTTT.

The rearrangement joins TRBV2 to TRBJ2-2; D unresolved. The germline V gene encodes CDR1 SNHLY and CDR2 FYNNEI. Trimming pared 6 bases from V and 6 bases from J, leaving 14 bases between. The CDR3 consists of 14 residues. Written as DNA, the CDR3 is TGTGCCAGCAGGGATGTGCAAAGGGCCGGGGAGCTGTTTTTT. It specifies CASRDVQRAGELFF. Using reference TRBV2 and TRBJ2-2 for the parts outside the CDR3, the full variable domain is EPEVTQTPSHQVTQMGQEVILRCVPISNHLYFYWYRQILGQKVEFLVSFYNNEISEKSEIFDDQFSVERPDGSNFTLKIRSTKLEDSAMYFCASRDVQRAGELFFGEGSRLTVL.

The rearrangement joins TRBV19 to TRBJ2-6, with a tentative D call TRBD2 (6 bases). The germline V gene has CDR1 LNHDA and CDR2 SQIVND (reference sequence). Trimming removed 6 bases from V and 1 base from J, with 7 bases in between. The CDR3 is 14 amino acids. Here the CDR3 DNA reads TGTGCCAGTAGCGGGGGTTCTGGGGCCAACGTCCTGACTTTC. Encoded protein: CASSGGSGANVLTF.

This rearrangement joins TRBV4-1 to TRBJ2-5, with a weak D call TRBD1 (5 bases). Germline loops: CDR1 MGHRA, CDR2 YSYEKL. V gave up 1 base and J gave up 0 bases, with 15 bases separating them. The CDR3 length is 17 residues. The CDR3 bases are TGCGCCAGCAGCCAAGGAAACGGTGCCAGGGACCAAGAGACCCAGTACTTC. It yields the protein CASSQGNGARDQETQYF.

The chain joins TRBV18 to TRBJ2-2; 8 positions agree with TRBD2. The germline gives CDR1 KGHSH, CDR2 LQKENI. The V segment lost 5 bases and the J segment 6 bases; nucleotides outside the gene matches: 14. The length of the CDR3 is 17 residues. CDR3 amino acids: CASSSIIIAGFAGELFF. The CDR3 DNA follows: TGTGCCAGCTCATCGATTATTATAGCGGGGTTCGCCGGGGAGCTGTTTTTT.

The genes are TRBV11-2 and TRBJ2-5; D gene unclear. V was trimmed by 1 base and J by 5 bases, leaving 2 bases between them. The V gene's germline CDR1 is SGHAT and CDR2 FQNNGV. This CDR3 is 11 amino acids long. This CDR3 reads CASSLVETQYF. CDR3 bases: TGTGCCAGCAGCTTAGTGGAGACCCAGTACTTC.

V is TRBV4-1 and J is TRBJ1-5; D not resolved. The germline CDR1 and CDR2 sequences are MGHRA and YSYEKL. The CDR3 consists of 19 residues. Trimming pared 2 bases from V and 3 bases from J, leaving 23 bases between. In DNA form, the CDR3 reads TGCGCCAGCAGCCAAATTGCGGGTCTTCAAGGAGATTACAATCAGCCCCAGCATTTT. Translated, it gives CASSQIAGLQGDYNQPQHF.

The CDR3 sequence: CASSLGPTSSGNTIYF. DNA for the CDR3: TGTGCCAGCAGCTTAGGGCCGACAAGCTCTGGAAACACCATATATTTT. The chain links TRBV7-8 to TRBJ1-3; no definite D call. CDR3 length: 16 amino acids. CDR1 is SGHVS and CDR2 is FQNEAQ in the germline V gene. V was pared by 1 base and J by 0 bases, with 10 bases between.

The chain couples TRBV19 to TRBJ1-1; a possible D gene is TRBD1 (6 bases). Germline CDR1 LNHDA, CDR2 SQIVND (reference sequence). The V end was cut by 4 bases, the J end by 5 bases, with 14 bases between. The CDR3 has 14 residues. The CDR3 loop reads CASSKGHRDTEAFF. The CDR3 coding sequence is TGTGCCAGTAGTAAGGGGCACAGGGATACTGAAGCTTTCTTT.

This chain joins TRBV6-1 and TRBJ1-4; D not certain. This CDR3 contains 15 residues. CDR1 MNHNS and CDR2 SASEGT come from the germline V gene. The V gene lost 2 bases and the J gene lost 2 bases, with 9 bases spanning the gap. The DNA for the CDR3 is TGTGCCAGCAGTGAATGGACGGGTACTAATGAAAAACTGTTTTTT. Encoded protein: CASSEWTGTNEKLFF.

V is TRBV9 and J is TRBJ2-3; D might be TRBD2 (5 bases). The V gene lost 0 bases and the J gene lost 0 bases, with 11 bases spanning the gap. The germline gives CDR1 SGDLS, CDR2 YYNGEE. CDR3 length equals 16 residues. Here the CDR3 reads CASSVGVGLSTDTQYF. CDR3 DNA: TGTGCCAGCAGCGTAGGGGTCGGACTTAGCACAGATACGCAGTATTTT.